A selection of T cell receptor beta chains follows, all from one sample in a study of blood T cell repertoires in COVID-19. The method was immunoSEQ multiplex PCR; TCRdb's version includes in-frame clones alone and lacks a portion of them. The sample contains roughly 250,000 clones, roughly 86% of which appear only once. Sample: peripheral blood. Receptors were obtained from a man aged 40-50 years who had recovered from COVID-19. Each CDR3 is given with its conserved first and last residue. D genes are given only for firm matches. Expanded clones get a size class; other rows say once, few or many, or leave the size out.

j_call d_call v_call clone_size cdr3_nt cdr3_aa
TRBJ2-1 TRBD2 TRBV18 once TGTGCCAGCTCCACTGGGAGGGGCAGGAGCAATGAGCAGTTCTTC CASSTGRGRSNEQFF
TRBJ2-7 NA TRBV10-1 NA TGCGCCAGCAGTGAGACAGGGCTCGACGAGCAGTACTTC CASSETGLDEQYF
TRBJ2-5 TRBD2 TRBV5-4 NA TGTGCCAGCAGCTCGACCCGTGGGACCGGGGGGGAGACCCAGTACTTC CASSSTRGTGGETQYF
TRBJ1-2 TRBD1 TRBV5-1 NA TGCGCCAGCAGCTGGGGACAGGGGGGCTACACCTTC CASSWGQGGYTF
TRBJ2-2 TRBD2 TRBV7-9 NA TGTGCCAGCAGCTTCGAGTGGCGGGGGGGCACCGGGGAGCTGTTTTTT CASSFEWRGGTGELFF
TRBJ2-2 NA TRBV18 NA TGTGCCAGCTCGCGTGGCGGGGAGCTGTTTTTT CASSRGGELFF
TRBJ2-3 TRBD2 TRBV7-2 NA TGTGCCAGCAGTTTTAGCGGGGGTACGCAGTATTTT CASSFSGGTQYF
TRBJ2-7 NA TRBV25-1 NA TGTGCCAGCAGTGACTTAGGGGTCTCCGAGCAGTACTTC CASSDLGVSEQYF
TRBJ2-5 TRBD1 TRBV27 NA TGTGCCAGCAGTTCAAGTAGGGGGCGGCTGGAGACCCAGTACTTC CASSSSRGRLETQYF
TRBJ2-7 TRBD2 TRBV11-3 NA TGTGCCAGCAGCCGAGGAGGGACTAGCGGCTACGAGCAGTACTTC CASSRGGTSGYEQYF
TRBJ1-1 NA TRBV24-1 NA TGTGCCGTGAGTGCGAGCGGCACTGAAGCTTTCTTT CAVSASGTEAFF
TRBJ2-7 NA TRBV5-5 NA TGTGCCAGCAGCTTGGTGGGGGGATATCCCTACGAGCAGTACTTC CASSLVGGYPYEQYF
TRBJ2-3 TRBD1 TRBV9 NA TGTGCCAGCAGCCCGGGACAGGGGAATTCGGATACGCAGTATTTT CASSPGQGNSDTQYF
TRBJ2-7 TRBD2 TRBV10-3 NA TGTGCCATCAGTGTCGAAGCGGGGGGGCTGGGTGAGCAGTACTTC CAISVEAGGLGEQYF
TRBJ2-1 TRBD2 TRBV11-2 NA TGTGCCAGCAAGATCGGGACTATAAATTTCTTC CASKIGTINFF
TRBJ2-4 NA TRBV7-9 NA TGTGCCAGCAGCCCGGGTAATCTAGCCAAAAACATTCAGTACTTC CASSPGNLAKNIQYF
TRBJ1-1 NA TRBV21-1 NA TGTGCCAGCAGCAGAGGGGGGACAGGGGGGAAGAACACTGAAGCTTTCTTT CASSRGGTGGKNTEAFF
TRBJ1-1 NA TRBV24-1 NA TGTGCCACCAGTTCCCACGGTGCGCGCGGGCTTACGGCTTTCTTT CATSSHGARGLTAFF
TRBJ2-1 NA TRBV9 NA TGTGCCAGCAGCGTAGGAAGCGACTCCTACAATGAGCAGTTCTTC CASSVGSDSYNEQFF
TRBJ2-3 TRBD2 TRBV30 NA TGTGCCTGGAGTGTGAGCGGGAGGGCCAAAGATACGCAGTATTTT CAWSVSGRAKDTQYF
TRBJ2-4 NA TRBV7-2 NA TGTGCCAGCAGCCCAGGGGTTTCCTTAGCCAAAAACATTCAGTACTTC CASSPGVSLAKNIQYF
TRBJ1-2 NA TRBV29-1 NA TGCAGCGTGGGGGACTTCTATGGCTACACCTTC CSVGDFYGYTF
TRBJ1-2 TRBD1 TRBV27 NA TGTGCCAGCAGTGTAACAGGGGTAACCTATGGCTACACCTTC CASSVTGVTYGYTF
TRBJ2-1 TRBD2 TRBV6-2/TRBV6-3 NA TGTGCCAGCAGTTACTCGCGCGGGGAGGGCGGTGAGCAGTTCTTC CASSYSRGEGGEQFF
TRBJ2-3 TRBD2 TRBV6-2/TRBV6-3 NA TGTGCCAGCAGTTACTCGCCAGGTGGTAGCGGGAGGACCCACACAGATACGCAGTATTTT CASSYSPGGSGRTHTDTQYF
TRBJ2-5 NA TRBV6-2/TRBV6-3 NA TGTGCCAGCAGTTATCGCGGACAGAGGGCAGAGACCCAGTACTTC CASSYRGQRAETQYF
TRBJ2-6 TRBD1 TRBV7-2 NA TGTGCCAGCAGCTTACCCCTCTCAGGGGGCTCCGGGGCCAACGTCCTGACTTTC CASSLPLSGGSGANVLTF
TRBJ2-5 TRBD2 TRBV5-4 NA TGTGCCAGCCGACCGGTAGCGGGAGGCCCAGAGACCCAGTACTTC CASRPVAGGPETQYF
TRBJ2-1 TRBD2 TRBV9 NA TGTGCCAGCAGCGTTTTAGCGGGAGCCACCGGGTCCTACAATGAGCAGTTCTTC CASSVLAGATGSYNEQFF
TRBJ2-5 NA TRBV21-1 NA TGTGCCAGCAGCAACAGGCCCCAAGAGACCCAGTACTTC CASSNRPQETQYF
TRBJ2-2 TRBD1 TRBV5-1 once TGCGCCAGCAGCGACGGGACAGGGTACGCCGGGGAGCTGTTTTTT CASSDGTGYAGELFF
TRBJ2-7 TRBD1 TRBV30 NA TGTGCCTGGAGAGCCGGGACAGCCTCCTACGAGCAGTACTTC CAWRAGTASYEQYF
TRBJ1-1 TRBD1 TRBV7-8 NA TGTGCCACCCAAGGACAGGGAAATTTTAAAGCTTTCTTT CATQGQGNFKAFF
TRBJ2-1 TRBD2 TRBV4-3 NA TGCGCCAGCAGCCATCAATTGGGACTAGCGGGAGGTTCCGACAATGAGCAGTTCTTC CASSHQLGLAGGSDNEQFF
TRBJ2-1 TRBD2 TRBV5-1 NA TGCGCCAGCAGCTGGGGACTAGCGGGACCATACAATGAGCAGTTCTTC CASSWGLAGPYNEQFF
TRBJ2-7 NA TRBV4-3 NA TGCGCCAGCAGCCAAGATCAAGGGAGCTACGAGCAGTACTTC CASSQDQGSYEQYF
TRBJ2-7 NA TRBV24-1 once TGTGCCACAGCGCGCGCCGGCGAGCAGTACTTC CATARAGEQYF
TRBJ1-1 TRBD1 TRBV29-1 NA TGCAGCGTTGCCCTGAGGGACAGTCTATCAACTGAAGCTTTCTTT CSVALRDSLSTEAFF
TRBJ1-1 TRBD1 TRBV6-5 NA TGTGCCAGCAGGGGACAGGGCTCTGGGAACACTGAAGCTTTCTTT CASRGQGSGNTEAFF
TRBJ2-7 NA TRBV9 NA TGTGCCAGCAGCGGGGTGGCGGGATCCGACTTC CASSGVAGSDF
TRBJ1-2 TRBD1 TRBV5-1 NA TGCGCCAGCAGCCTGGACAGGGGGTTTAACTATGGCTACACCTTC CASSLDRGFNYGYTF
TRBJ2-1 NA TRBV7-9 NA TGTGCCGGCGAGGAGGACAATGAGCAGTTCTTC CAGEEDNEQFF
TRBJ1-2 NA TRBV2 once TGTGCCAGCAAATTACAGGGCCATGGCTACACCTTC CASKLQGHGYTF
TRBJ2-7 TRBD1 TRBV24-1 NA TGTGCCACCAGTGATGGGGGGACAGGGCGGCACGAGCAGTACTTC CATSDGGTGRHEQYF
TRBJ2-1 TRBD2 TRBV7-2 NA TGTGCCAGCAGCTCCGCCGGGGGGGCCTCCTACAATGAGCAGTTCTTC CASSSAGGASYNEQFF
TRBJ1-1 NA TRBV18 NA TGTGCCAGCGCCGGGGGGCAGGTGAACACTGAAGCTTTCTTT CASAGGQVNTEAFF
TRBJ2-3 TRBD2 TRBV5-1 NA TGCGCCAGCAGCTTGGCCCTAGCGGGGGCTAGGACAGATACGCAGTATTTT CASSLALAGARTDTQYF
TRBJ2-1 TRBD2 TRBV11-2 NA TGTGCCAGCAGCTTAGGCGGGAGGGGTTACAATGAGCAGTTCTTC CASSLGGRGYNEQFF
TRBJ2-1 TRBD1 TRBV7-9 NA TGTGCCAGCAGCCGACAGGGGGTGGAGCAGTTCTTC CASSRQGVEQFF
TRBJ1-5 TRBD1 TRBV12-5 NA TGTGCTAGTGGCCCGGGACAGGGGTTTCAGCCCCAGCATTTT CASGPGQGFQPQHF
TRBJ2-7 TRBD1 TRBV5-1 NA TGCGCCAGCAGCCCGAGACAGGGGACCTACGAGCAGTACTTC CASSPRQGTYEQYF
TRBJ2-6 NA TRBV29-1 NA TGCAGCGTTGAACTAAGCTCTGGGGCCAACGTCCTGACTTTC CSVELSSGANVLTF
TRBJ2-2 TRBD1 TRBV18 once TGTGCCAGCTCATACGGGACAGGTTCCGGGCCCGGGGAGCTGTTTTTT CASSYGTGSGPGELFF
TRBJ2-7 NA TRBV11-2 NA TGTGCCAGCAGCGCGCAATTACAGGATACCTACGAGCAGTACTTC CASSAQLQDTYEQYF
TRBJ2-2 TRBD2 TRBV18 NA TGTGCCAGCTCACCACGCCTAGAGGGACTAGCGGGAGAGGCCGGGGAGCTGTTTTTT CASSPRLEGLAGEAGELFF
TRBJ1-2 NA TRBV19 NA TGTGCCAGTAGTTTACGGTATGGCTACACCTTC CASSLRYGYTF
TRBJ2-1 NA TRBV29-1 once TGCAGCGTCCCCCTTGGACTACCTACTGGTGAGCAGTTCTTC CSVPLGLPTGEQFF
TRBJ2-1 TRBD2 TRBV2 NA TGTGCCAGCAAGGGTAGCGGGAGTTGGTATGAGCAGTTCTTC CASKGSGSWYEQFF
TRBJ1-1 TRBD1 TRBV2 many TGTGCCAGCCTGATGGGACAGGGATTCCAGGACACTGAAGCTTTCTTT CASLMGQGFQDTEAFF